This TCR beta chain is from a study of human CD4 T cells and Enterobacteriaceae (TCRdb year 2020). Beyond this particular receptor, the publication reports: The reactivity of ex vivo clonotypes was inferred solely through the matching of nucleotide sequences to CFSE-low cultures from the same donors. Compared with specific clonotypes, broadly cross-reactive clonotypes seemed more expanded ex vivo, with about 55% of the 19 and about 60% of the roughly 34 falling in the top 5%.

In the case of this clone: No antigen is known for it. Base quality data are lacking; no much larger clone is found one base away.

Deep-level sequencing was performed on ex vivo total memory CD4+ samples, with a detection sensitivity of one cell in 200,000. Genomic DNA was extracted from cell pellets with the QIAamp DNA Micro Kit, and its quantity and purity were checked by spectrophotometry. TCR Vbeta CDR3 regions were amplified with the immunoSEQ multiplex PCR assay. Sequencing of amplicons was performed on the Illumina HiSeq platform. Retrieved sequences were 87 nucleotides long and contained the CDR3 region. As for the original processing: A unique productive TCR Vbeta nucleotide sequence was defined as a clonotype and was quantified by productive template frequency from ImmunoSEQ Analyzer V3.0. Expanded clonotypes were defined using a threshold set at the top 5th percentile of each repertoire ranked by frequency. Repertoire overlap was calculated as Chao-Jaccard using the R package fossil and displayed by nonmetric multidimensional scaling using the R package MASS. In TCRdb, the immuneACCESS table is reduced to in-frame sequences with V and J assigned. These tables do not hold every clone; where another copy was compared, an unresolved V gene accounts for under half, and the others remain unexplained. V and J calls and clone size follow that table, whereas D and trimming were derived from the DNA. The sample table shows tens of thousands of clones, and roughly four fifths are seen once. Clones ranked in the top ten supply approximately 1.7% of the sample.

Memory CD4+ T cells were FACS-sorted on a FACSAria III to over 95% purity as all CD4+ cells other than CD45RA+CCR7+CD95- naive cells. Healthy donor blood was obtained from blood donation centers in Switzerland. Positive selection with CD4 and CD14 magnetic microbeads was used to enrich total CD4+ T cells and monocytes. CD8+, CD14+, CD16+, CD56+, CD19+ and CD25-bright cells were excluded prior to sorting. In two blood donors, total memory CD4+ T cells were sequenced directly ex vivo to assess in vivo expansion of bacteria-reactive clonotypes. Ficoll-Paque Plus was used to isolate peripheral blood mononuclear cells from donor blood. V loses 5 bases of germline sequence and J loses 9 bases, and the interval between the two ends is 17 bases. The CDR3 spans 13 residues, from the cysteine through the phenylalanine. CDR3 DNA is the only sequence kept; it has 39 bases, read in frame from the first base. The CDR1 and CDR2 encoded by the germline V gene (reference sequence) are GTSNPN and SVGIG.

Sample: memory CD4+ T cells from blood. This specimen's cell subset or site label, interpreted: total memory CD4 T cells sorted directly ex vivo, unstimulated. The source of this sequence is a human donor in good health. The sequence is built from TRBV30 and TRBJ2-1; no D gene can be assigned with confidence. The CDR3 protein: CAWVVGFWGEQFF. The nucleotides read TGTGCCTGGGTTGTTGGATTTTGGGGTGAGCAGTTCTTC.